The sequence of this TCR beta chain was determined in a study of blood T cell repertoires in COVID-19. Study at large: PBMCs, B-cell-depleted T cells, or T cells provided the cDNA or gDNA that made up the material.

Germline V lookup: CDR1 MNHEY, CDR2 SVGEGT. J gave up 6 bases and V 5 bases, and 6 bases lay outside the gene matches. The length of the CDR3 is 13 residues. The protocol was immunoSEQ multiplex PCR, while the TCRdb copy is restricted to in-frame clones and leaves out a portion. This table has about 62,000 clones, roughly nine tenths appearing once. The sequence was obtained from a woman aged 55-75 years with COVID-19, enrolled during active disease. Sequencing input: peripheral blood. This sequence joins TRBV6-2 or TRBV6-3 and TRBJ1-2; 7 bases match TRBD1. CDR3 nucleotides: TGTGCCAGCAGTCCGAGACAGGGTCATGGCTACACCTTC. It translates to CASSPRQGHGYTF.